The rows below give T cell receptor beta chains drawn from one sample of a study of lymphopenia after photon versus proton radiotherapy. TCRdb keeps only in-frame clones here, not all; method: immunoSEQ multiplex PCR. The data hold around 26,000 clones, with 65% to 85% observed a single time. Sequences were derived from peripheral blood, sampled from a patient treated with photon-based radiotherapy. Source of these receptors: a man over 45 with gastric cancer. Both conserved end residues are part of each CDR3. D genes are given only for firm matches. Expanded clones get a size class; other rows say once, few or many, or leave the size out.

size,V,J,D,DNA,CDR3
-,TRBV5-1,TRBJ1-1,-,TGCGCCAGCAGCTTGAATGGACCCATGAACACTGAAGCTTTCTTT,CASSLNGPMNTEAFF
-,TRBV7-6,TRBJ2-5,TRBD1,TGTGCCAGCAGCTTAGAGGACAGGGTTATCGAGACCCAGTACTTC,CASSLEDRVIETQYF
-,TRBV6-1,TRBJ2-3,-,TGTGCCAGCTTCTTTGACAGATACACAGATACGCAGTATTTT,CASFFDRYTDTQYF
-,TRBV5-1,TRBJ2-5,-,TGCGCCAGCAGCTTGGATCAAGAGACCCAGTACTTC,CASSLDQETQYF
-,TRBV7-2,TRBJ2-3,-,TGTGCCAGCAGATGGGGATCCACAGATACGCAGTATTTT,CASRWGSTDTQYF
-,TRBV10-2,TRBJ1-5,-,TGCGCCAGCAGTCAGGGGTTTAATCAGCCCCAGCATTTT,CASSQGFNQPQHF
-,TRBV6-1,TRBJ1-3,TRBD1,TGTGCCAGCCCGGACAGGGAGGCCTCTGGAAACACCATATATTTT,CASPDREASGNTIYF
-,TRBV7-2,TRBJ1-2,-,TGTGCCAGCAGCCAAAGGACACTTGCTAACTATGGCTACACCTTC,CASSQRTLANYGYTF
-,TRBV7-2,TRBJ1-2,-,TGTGCCAGCAGCCCGCGGACAGTTCCACGGGGCTACACCTTC,CASSPRTVPRGYTF
-,TRBV5-1,TRBJ2-1,TRBD1,TGCGCCAGCAGCTACGGGACAGGAGGGCGGAATGAGCAGTTCTTC,CASSYGTGGRNEQFF
-,TRBV28,TRBJ1-2,TRBD1,TGTGCCAGCGGGACAGGACACTATGGCTACACCTTC,CASGTGHYGYTF
-,TRBV6-5,TRBJ1-1,-,TGTGCCAGCAGTTCTGGGGGCGGCGTCGCTGAAGCTTTCTTT,CASSSGGGVAEAFF
few,TRBV27,TRBJ1-1,-,TGTGCCAGCAGTTTATGGGGAGGGAGAGCTTTCTTT,CASSLWGGRAFF
-,TRBV5-1,TRBJ2-5,TRBD2,TGCGCCAGCAGCTTGGTACTAGCGGGGGGGCCGGAAGAGACCCAGTACTTC,CASSLVLAGGPEETQYF
-,TRBV5-4,TRBJ2-5,TRBD1,TGTGCCAGCAGCTTGGGGACAGGGGGCCAAGAGACCCAGTACTTC,CASSLGTGGQETQYF
-,TRBV30,TRBJ2-3,-,TGTGCCTGGAGTGTACTAACTACAGATACGCAGTATTTT,CAWSVLTTDTQYF
-,TRBV6-4,TRBJ1-6,-,TGTGCCAGCAGTGACTCGGACCCACCCCTCCACTTT,CASSDSDPPLHF
-,TRBV5-1,TRBJ2-3,-,TGCGCCAGCAGCCCCCTGACTAGTTTTACGCAGTATTTT,CASSPLTSFTQYF
-,TRBV11-2,TRBJ2-1,TRBD1,TGTGCCAGCAGCCTAGGACAGGGCTCCTACAATGAGCAGTTCTTC,CASSLGQGSYNEQFF
-,TRBV6-6,TRBJ2-2,TRBD1,TGTGCCAGCACCTATCCGGGACAGGGATCGGGGGAGCTGTTTTTT,CASTYPGQGSGELFF
-,TRBV15,TRBJ1-4,TRBD1,TGTGCCACCAATGGACAGGGGAATGAAAAACTGTTTTTT,CATNGQGNEKLFF
-,TRBV6-1,TRBJ1-1,-,TGTGCCAGCAGTGCCCTCATGAACACTGAAGCTTTCTTT,CASSALMNTEAFF
few,TRBV2,TRBJ2-5,-,TGTGCCAGCATGCGTACAGAAAAAGAGACCCAGTACTTC,CASMRTEKETQYF